Presented here are 14 T cell receptor beta chains from one specimen sequenced in a study of T cell changes during pregnancy in multiple sclerosis. Method: immunoSEQ multiplex PCR; TCRdb's copy keeps in-frame clones and lacks some. Of around 100,000 clones listed, approximately 92% are singletons. The sample consisted of peripheral blood, taken in the second trimester of pregnancy. These receptors were taken from a female donor with multiple sclerosis, enrolled in a pregnancy study.

The chain employs TRBV28 and TRBJ1-4; 12 positions agree with TRBD1. In germline, CDR1 is MDHEN, CDR2 SYDVKM. V lost 5 bases to trimming and J lost 5 bases; unmatched junction nucleotides: 18. The CDR3 has 20 residues. CDR3 nucleotides: TGTGCCAGCAGTACCATATGGCCGGGACAGGGGGCGAGGGGGAATGAAAAACTGTTTTTT. Amino acids: CASSTIWPGQGARGNEKLFF.

In its sample, this clone was seen once. The rearrangement joins TRBV5-1 to TRBJ2-3; 10 nucleotides line up with TRBD2. From germline, CDR1 is SGHRS and CDR2 YFSETQ. The CDR3 has 15 residues. The V segment lost 1 base and the J segment 4 bases; nucleotides outside the gene matches: 3. The CDR3 region has the DNA TGCGCCAGCAGCTTGCGGACTAGCGGTGCAGATACGCAGTATTTT. The encoded protein is CASSLRTSGADTQYF.

The rearrangement joins TRBV9 to TRBJ1-3; 9 bases fit TRBD1. V lost 3 bases, J lost 3 bases, and 4 bases stayed unmatched. This CDR3 spans 15 amino acids. Germline V CDR1 and CDR2: SGDLS, YYNGEE. This CDR3 is CASSEGDRVGNTIYF. The DNA of the CDR3 is TGTGCCAGCAGCGAGGGGGACAGGGTTGGAAACACCATATATTTT.

CDR3 in amino acids: CASSFQGATSGANVLTF. CDR3 in DNA: TGCGCCAGCAGCTTCCAGGGGGCAACCTCTGGGGCCAACGTCCTGACTTTC. The rearrangement joins TRBV5-1 to TRBJ2-6; TRBD1 matches at 8 bases. Germline values: CDR1 SGHRS, CDR2 YFSETQ. V dropped 2 bases and J dropped 0; count of bases not matched to a gene: 4. The CDR3 totals 17 residues.

The chain links TRBV27 to TRBJ1-4; the D is unclear. The CDR3 covers 13 residues. Germline lookup yields CDR1 MNHEY and CDR2 SMNVEV (reference sequence). Trimming stripped 4 bases from V and 3 bases from J, with 6 bases between. This CDR3 is CASSSSANEKLFF. DNA for the CDR3: TGTGCCAGCAGTTCTTCAGCTAATGAAAAACTGTTTTTT.

This chain links TRBV9 with TRBJ2-3; 8 nucleotides line up with TRBD2. Germline trimming cut 2 bases from V and 1 base from J; bases unmatched to any gene: 3. From germline, CDR1 is SGDLS and CDR2 YYNGEE. There are 15 residues in the CDR3. CDR3 loop: CASSVGSGGTDTQYF. The CDR3 DNA follows: TGTGCCAGCAGCGTGGGTAGCGGGGGCACAGATACGCAGTATTTT.

The CDR3 DNA sequence: TGTGCCAGCAGCTTGCGGCGGATTAATTCACCCCTCCACTTT. Amino acid sequence: CASSLRRINSPLHF. This rearrangement joins TRBV5-6 to TRBJ1-6, with D unresolved. The CDR3 loop spans 14 amino acids. Germline CDR1 and CDR2: SGHDT and YYEEEE. Trimming removed 1 base at V and 6 bases at J, with 8 bases between.

The V gene is TRBV9, the J gene TRBJ1-3; TRBD1 aligns across 8 bases. With V trimmed by 2 bases and J by 0 bases, 4 bases remained unmatched. CDR1 and CDR2 (germline): SGDLS, YYNGEE. This CDR3 region has 16 residues. The CDR3 region is CASSVTGVISGNTIYF. The CDR3 DNA sequence: TGTGCCAGCAGCGTGACAGGGGTAATCTCTGGAAACACCATATATTTT.

The chain uses TRBV6-1 and TRBJ1-6, with TRBD1 as a possible D gene (6 bases). CDR3 length equals 15 residues. V lost 0 bases, J lost 10 bases, and 13 bases lay in between. Germline lookup yields CDR1 MNHNS and CDR2 SASEGT. CDR3 in amino acids: CASSEANRVVSPLHF. In DNA form, the CDR3 reads TGTGCCAGCAGTGAAGCTAACAGGGTCGTATCACCCCTCCACTTT.

The V and J genes are TRBV30 and TRBJ1-2; TRBD1 is a possible D gene (5 bases). Trimming left V 1 base short and J 4 bases short, with 22 bases between. Per germline, CDR1 GTSNPN and CDR2 SVGIG (reference sequence). The CDR3 consists of 17 residues. The CDR3 coding sequence is TGTGCCTGGAGTGCCCGGACATCTCGATCCCTGACCTATGGCTACACCTTC. This sequence encodes CAWSARTSRSLTYGYTF.

The chain uses TRBV18 and TRBJ2-2; maybe TRBD1 (5 bases). The germline V gene encodes CDR1 KGHSH and CDR2 LQKENI. The CDR3 consists of 13 residues. Trimming left V 5 bases short and J 7 bases short, with 11 bases between. As DNA, the CDR3 is TGTGCCAGCTCATTGACAGTGATCGGGGAGCTGTTTTTT. Translating it yields CASSLTVIGELFF.

The CDR3 region is CASSITRLVVLSEQFF. DNA of the CDR3: TGTGCCAGTAGTATAACGAGGCTAGTGGTCTTAAGTGAGCAGTTCTTC. The chain has TRBV19 and TRBJ2-1; D call uncertain. This CDR3 contains 16 residues. V was shortened by 2 bases and J by 9 bases, with 20 bases between the two germline ends. Looked up from germline, CDR1 is LNHDA and CDR2 is SQIVND (reference sequence).

The J gene is TRBJ1-5, the V gene TRBV19; no firm D call. V gave up 5 bases and J gave up 2 bases, with 13 bases separating them. This CDR3 region has 15 residues. CDR1 is LNHDA, CDR2 SQIVND, per germline (reference sequence). CDR3 loop: CASSASGTGNQPQHF. CDR3 coding DNA: TGTGCCAGTAGTGCCTCCGGTACTGGCAATCAGCCCCAGCATTTT.

The rearrangement uses TRBV5-6 and TRBJ1-2, with D tentatively TRBD1 (6 bases). The CDR3 is 14 residues long. Trimming took 0 bases from V and 8 from J, leaving 14 bases between them. In germline, CDR1 is SGHDT, CDR2 YYEEEE. CDR3 in DNA: TGTGCCAGCAGCTTGGTGTCAGGGGCAGGCGGCTACACCTTC. Amino acid sequence: CASSLVSGAGGYTF. Combining the CDR3 with reference TRBV5-6 and TRBJ1-2 gives the whole variable domain DAGVTQSPTHLIKTRGQQVTLRCSPKSGHDTVSWYQQALGQGPQFIFQYYEEEERQRGNFPDRFSGHQFPNYSSELNVNALLLGDSALYLCASSLVSGAGGYTFGSGTRLTVV.